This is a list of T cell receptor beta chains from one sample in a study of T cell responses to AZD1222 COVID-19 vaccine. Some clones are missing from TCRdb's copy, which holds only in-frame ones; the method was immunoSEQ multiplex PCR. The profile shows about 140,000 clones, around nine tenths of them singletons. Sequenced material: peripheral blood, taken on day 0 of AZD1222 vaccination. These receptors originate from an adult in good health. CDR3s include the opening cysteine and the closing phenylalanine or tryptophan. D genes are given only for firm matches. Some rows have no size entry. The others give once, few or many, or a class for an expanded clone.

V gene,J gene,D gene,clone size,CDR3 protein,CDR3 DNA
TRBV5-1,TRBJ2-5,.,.,CASSLSTIASETQYF,TGCGCCAGCAGCTTGAGTACGATCGCTAGCGAGACCCAGTACTTC
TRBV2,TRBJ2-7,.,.,CASSVGGIEQYF,TGTGCCAGCAGTGTGGGGGGAATCGAGCAGTACTTC
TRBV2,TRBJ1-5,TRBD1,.,CASSIRTGSGFNQPQHF,TGTGCCAGCAGTATAAGGACAGGGAGCGGTTTCAATCAGCCCCAGCATTTT
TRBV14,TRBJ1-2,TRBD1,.,CASSQDVVQGVDYGYTF,TGTGCCAGCAGCCAAGACGTCGTACAGGGGGTAGATTATGGCTACACCTTC
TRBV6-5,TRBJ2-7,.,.,CASSYRSPGTYEQYF,TGTGCCAGCAGTTACAGATCCCCAGGGACCTACGAGCAGTACTTC
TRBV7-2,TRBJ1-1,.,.,CASSAQGNTEAFF,TGTGCCAGCAGCGCCCAGGGGAACACTGAAGCTTTCTTT
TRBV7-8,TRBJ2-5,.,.,CASSPEEETQYF,TGTGCCAGCAGCCCAGAAGAAGAGACCCAGTACTTC
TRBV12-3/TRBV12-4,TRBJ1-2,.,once,CASSLLAHYGYTF,TGTGCCAGCAGTTTATTGGCACACTATGGCTACACCTTC
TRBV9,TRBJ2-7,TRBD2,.,CASSPRLAAYSYEQYF,TGTGCCAGCAGCCCCCGACTAGCGGCTTACTCCTACGAGCAGTACTTC
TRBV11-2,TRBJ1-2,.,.,CASSLEGNLNYGYTF,TGTGCCAGCAGCTTGGAGGGCAACCTTAACTATGGCTACACCTTC
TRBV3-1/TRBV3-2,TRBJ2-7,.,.,CASSVTGSLREQYF,TGTGCCAGCAGCGTAACGGGGTCCCTACGCGAGCAGTACTTC
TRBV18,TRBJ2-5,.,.,CASSPGRETQYF,TGTGCCAGCTCACCAGGGCGAGAGACCCAGTACTTC
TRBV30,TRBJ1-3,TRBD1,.,CAWSGPGTGGRFLSGNTIYF,TGTGCCTGGAGTGGCCCTGGGACAGGGGGCCGGTTCCTCTCTGGAAACACCATATATTTT
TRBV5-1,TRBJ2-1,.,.,CASSLVSGLGNEQFF,TGCGCCAGCAGCTTGGTCTCGGGTCTGGGCAATGAGCAGTTCTTC
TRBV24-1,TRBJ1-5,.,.,CATSADSNQPQHF,TGTGCCACCAGCGCGGATAGCAATCAGCCCCAGCATTTT
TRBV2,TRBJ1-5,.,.,CASSDLQSNQPQHF,TGTGCCAGCAGTGATCTACAGAGCAATCAGCCCCAGCATTTT
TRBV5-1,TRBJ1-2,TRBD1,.,CASSLQDRHYGYTF,TGCGCCAGCAGCTTGCAGGACAGGCACTATGGCTACACCTTC
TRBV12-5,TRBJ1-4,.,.,CASLRTSEYEKLFF,TGTGCTAGTCTAAGAACGTCGGAATATGAAAAACTGTTTTTT
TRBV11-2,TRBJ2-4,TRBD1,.,CASIRTGKNIQYF,TGTGCCAGCATCCGGACAGGGAAAAACATTCAGTACTTC
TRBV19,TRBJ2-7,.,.,CASSVVFHSSYEQYF,TGTGCCAGTAGTGTCGTTTTCCACAGCTCCTACGAGCAGTACTTC
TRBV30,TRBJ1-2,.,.,CAWTSGGLYGYTF,TGTGCCTGGACTTCCGGCGGGCTCTATGGCTACACCTTC
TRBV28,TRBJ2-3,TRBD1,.,CASSFWGRGREDTQYF,TGTGCCAGCAGTTTCTGGGGCAGGGGGCGTGAAGATACGCAGTATTTT
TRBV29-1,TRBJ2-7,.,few,CSVRTTPPYEQYF,TGCAGCGTTAGAACTACTCCGCCCTACGAGCAGTACTTC
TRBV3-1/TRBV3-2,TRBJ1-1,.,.,CASSQDWDGSEAFF,TGTGCCAGCAGCCAAGATTGGGACGGAAGTGAAGCTTTCTTT
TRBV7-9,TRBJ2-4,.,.,CASSSLTPDLGIQYF,TGTGCCAGCAGCTCCCTCACCCCCGACCTGGGCATTCAGTACTTC
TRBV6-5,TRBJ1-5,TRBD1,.,CASSRDRGGNQPQHF,TGTGCCAGCAGTAGGGACAGGGGAGGCAATCAGCCCCAGCATTTT
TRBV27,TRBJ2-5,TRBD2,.,CASSLFGGEGETQYF,TGTGCCAGCAGTTTATTTGGAGGGGAGGGGGAGACCCAGTACTTC
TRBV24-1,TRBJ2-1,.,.,CATSAQHYNEQFF,TGTGCCACCAGTGCCCAACACTACAATGAGCAGTTCTTC
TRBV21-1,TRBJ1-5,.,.,CASSPPQIGPREVGQPQHF,TGTGCCAGCAGCCCCCCCCAAATAGGCCCCAGGGAAGTTGGGCAGCCCCAGCATTTT
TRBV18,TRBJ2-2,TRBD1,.,CASSRDRSRNTGELFF,TGTGCCAGCTCGCGGGACAGGTCCAGGAACACCGGGGAGCTGTTTTTT
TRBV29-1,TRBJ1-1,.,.,CSVKSRPYTEAFF,TGCAGCGTTAAGTCCCGGCCTTACACTGAAGCTTTCTTT
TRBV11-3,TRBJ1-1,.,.,CASSADRNTEAFF,TGTGCCAGCAGCGCGGACAGGAACACTGAAGCTTTCTTT
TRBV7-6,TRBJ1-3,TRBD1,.,CASSSDRGAGNTIYF,TGTGCCAGCAGCTCGGACAGGGGAGCTGGAAACACCATATATTTT
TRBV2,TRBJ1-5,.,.,CASSVGEYQPQHF,TGTGCCAGCAGTGTTGGTGAATATCAGCCCCAGCATTTT
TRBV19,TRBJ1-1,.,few,CASSIRGSEAFF,TGTGCCAGTAGTATAAGGGGCTCTGAAGCTTTCTTT
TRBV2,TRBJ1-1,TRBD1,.,CASRRTGSTNTEAFF,TGTGCCAGCAGGCGGACAGGGTCAACGAACACTGAAGCTTTCTTT
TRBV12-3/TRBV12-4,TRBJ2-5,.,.,CASSFGSIETQYF,TGTGCCAGCAGTTTCGGCAGCATAGAGACCCAGTACTTC
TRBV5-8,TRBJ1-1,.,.,CASSFENTEAFF,TGTGCCAGCAGCTTCGAGAACACTGAAGCTTTCTTT
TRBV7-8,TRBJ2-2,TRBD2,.,CASTNPREGGGELFF,TGTGCCAGCACCAACCCGAGGGAGGGCGGCGGGGAGCTGTTTTTT
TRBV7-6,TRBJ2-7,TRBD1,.,CASSSRGQGTYEQYF,TGTGCCAGCAGCTCAAGGGGGCAGGGTACCTACGAGCAGTACTTC
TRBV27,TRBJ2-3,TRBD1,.,CASSLYGTGPTDTQYF,TGTGCCAGCAGTTTATATGGGACAGGCCCCACAGATACGCAGTATTTT